This T cell receptor beta chain is from a study of CD8+ T cells in alopecia areata. It was cDNA, reverse transcribed from extracted RNA, that served as the sequencing template. Sequencing was performed with immunoSEQ multiplex PCR; in TCRdb, only in-frame clones are kept and a portion is missing. This sample carries 290,000 or so clones, none of them present only once. Germline V gives CDR1 NSHNY, CDR2 SYGAGN. The CDR3 is 12 residues long. A sort of pooled cutaneous lymph node cells used CD4, CD8alpha, NKG2D, NKG2ACE and other stains. A remark on this clone: Genes here carry mouse names. The DNA ends 4 residues before the CDR3 does, and the rest of the CDR3 is filled in from the germline J gene. Additional DNA sequences in this sample encode the identical CDR3.

The sequence was obtained from a C3H/HeJ mouse with alopecia areata. The mice in this strain carry MHC haplotype H2-k. This chain joins TRBV13-1 and TRBJ2-7; tentatively, D is TRBD2 (7 bases). The sequenced sample consisted of CD4+ T cells sorted from a lymph node. The CDR3 protein is CASSGGAYEQYF. The part of the CDR3 DNA that was read is TGTGCCAGCAGTGGGGGGGCTTAT.